A selection of T cell receptor beta chains follows, all from one sample in a study of vaccination and CD4 T cells after COVID-19. These receptors are not linked to any known antigen. TCRdb passed the PCR reads through MiXCR, listing each CDR3 protein once. This sample carries about 14,000 distinct CDR3 sequences, about 29% of them seen once, and the ten largest clones take under 25%. What was sequenced was cultured CD4+ T cells from blood. The origin of the receptors is a human donor with COVID-19. Both conserved end residues are part of each CDR3. Fields, in order: J gene, D gene, clone size, V gene, CDR3 DNA, CDR3 protein. The D gene is left open where the match is weak. Rows may omit the clone size; those that give it use once, few, many or a size class.

j_call: TRBJ1-2
d_call: .
clone_size: .
v_call: TRBV30
cdr3_nt: TGTGCCTGGAGTGTACTGGGCAGGACCTATGGCTACACCTTC
cdr3_aa: CAWSVLGRTYGYTF

j_call: TRBJ2-6
d_call: TRBD1
clone_size: few
v_call: TRBV7-3
cdr3_nt: TGTGCCAGCAGCACCACCGGGACAGGGTCTGGGGCCAACGTCCTGACTTTC
cdr3_aa: CASSTTGTGSGANVLTF

j_call: TRBJ1-3
d_call: .
clone_size: .
v_call: TRBV7-9
cdr3_nt: TGTGCCAGCAGCTCCCTCTTCGAAGGATCGAACAAATCCTTAAGAAACACCATATATTTT
cdr3_aa: CASSSLFEGSNKSLRNTIYF

j_call: TRBJ2-3
d_call: .
clone_size: .
v_call: TRBV28
cdr3_nt: TGTGCCAGCAGTGGGGACCAAACAGATACGCAGTATTTT
cdr3_aa: CASSGDQTDTQYF

j_call: TRBJ1-3
d_call: .
clone_size: few
v_call: TRBV11-3
cdr3_nt: TGTGCCAGCAGCTTGCGGGGAAACACCATATATTTT
cdr3_aa: CASSLRGNTIYF

j_call: TRBJ1-3
d_call: .
clone_size: .
v_call: TRBV6-5
cdr3_nt: TGTGCCAGCAGTTACCAGGGCTCTGGAAACACCATATATTTT
cdr3_aa: CASSYQGSGNTIYF

j_call: TRBJ2-3
d_call: TRBD2
clone_size: .
v_call: TRBV6-1
cdr3_nt: TGTGCCAGCAGCCCAATTACTAGCGGGGGGGCAGATACGCAGTATTTT
cdr3_aa: CASSPITSGGADTQYF

j_call: TRBJ2-3
d_call: .
clone_size: few
v_call: TRBV27
cdr3_nt: TGTGCCAGCAGTTGGGTCCCATCCATCAGCACAGATACGCAGTATTTT
cdr3_aa: CASSWVPSISTDTQYF

j_call: TRBJ2-3
d_call: TRBD1
clone_size: once
v_call: TRBV9
cdr3_nt: TGTGCCAGCAGCCCGCGACCGGGACAGGGGGCGACGGATACGCAGTATTTT
cdr3_aa: CASSPRPGQGATDTQYF

j_call: TRBJ1-3
d_call: .
clone_size: .
v_call: TRBV4-2
cdr3_nt: TGTGCCAGCAGCCAAGGACGGTCGCTCTCTGGAAACACCATATATTTT
cdr3_aa: CASSQGRSLSGNTIYF

j_call: TRBJ1-1
d_call: TRBD1
clone_size: .
v_call: TRBV5-5
cdr3_nt: TGTGCCAGCAGTTTGGAGGACAGGTGGGGCACTGAAGCTTTCTTT
cdr3_aa: CASSLEDRWGTEAFF

j_call: TRBJ1-3
d_call: .
clone_size: .
v_call: TRBV12-5
cdr3_nt: TGTGCTAGTGCTTATGGAAACACCATATATTTT
cdr3_aa: CASAYGNTIYF

j_call: TRBJ2-2
d_call: .
clone_size: few
v_call: TRBV7-3
cdr3_nt: TGTGCCAGCAGCTTAACGGCAGGGGCCGGGGAGCTGTTTTTT
cdr3_aa: CASSLTAGAGELFF

j_call: TRBJ2-1
d_call: .
clone_size: .
v_call: TRBV6-1
cdr3_nt: TGTGCCAGCAGTGAGGGGTACAATGAGCAGTTCTTC
cdr3_aa: CASSEGYNEQFF

j_call: TRBJ1-1
d_call: TRBD1
clone_size: few
v_call: TRBV30
cdr3_nt: TGTGCCTGGAGTCAGGGGGGGTCGGACACTGAAGCTTTCTTT
cdr3_aa: CAWSQGGSDTEAFF

j_call: TRBJ2-6
d_call: TRBD1
clone_size: .
v_call: TRBV19
cdr3_nt: TGTGCCAGTAGGGTGGGACAGGGGAGTGCTGGGGCCAACGTCCTGACTTTC
cdr3_aa: CASRVGQGSAGANVLTF

j_call: TRBJ2-5
d_call: .
clone_size: few
v_call: TRBV7-3
cdr3_nt: TGTGCCAGCAGCTTGAGCTATATGGAGACCCAGTACTTC
cdr3_aa: CASSLSYMETQYF

j_call: TRBJ1-4
d_call: .
clone_size: .
v_call: TRBV2
cdr3_nt: TGTGCCAGCTACCGGGCCGAAGGGGAAAAACTGTTTTTT
cdr3_aa: CASYRAEGEKLFF

j_call: TRBJ1-1
d_call: .
clone_size: few
v_call: TRBV6-1
cdr3_nt: TGTGCCGGATGGGGTGCAGCGAACACTGAAGCTTTCTTT
cdr3_aa: CAGWGAANTEAFF

j_call: TRBJ1-6
d_call: .
clone_size: few
v_call: TRBV20-1
cdr3_nt: TGCAGTGCTAGGGCCCCCAGGGGAACAAATTCACCCCTCCACTTT
cdr3_aa: CSARAPRGTNSPLHF

j_call: TRBJ1-5
d_call: .
clone_size: .
v_call: TRBV20-1
cdr3_nt: TGCAGTGCTTACCACAGGGAAGATAGCAATCAGCCCCAGCATTTT
cdr3_aa: CSAYHREDSNQPQHF

j_call: TRBJ1-3
d_call: TRBD1
clone_size: few
v_call: TRBV4-1
cdr3_nt: TGCGCCAGCAGCCAAGATGGGGACAGGGCTACCACCATATATTTT
cdr3_aa: CASSQDGDRATTIYF

j_call: TRBJ2-1
d_call: .
clone_size: .
v_call: TRBV19
cdr3_nt: TGTGCCAGTAGTCGGGGGTCTTGGGGGGGGGCCGGCAATGAGCAGTTCTTC
cdr3_aa: CASSRGSWGGAGNEQFF

j_call: TRBJ1-3
d_call: .
clone_size: .
v_call: TRBV29-1
cdr3_nt: TGCAGCGTTGACCCATCAGGCTCTGGAAACACCATATATTTT
cdr3_aa: CSVDPSGSGNTIYF

j_call: TRBJ2-3
d_call: .
clone_size: .
v_call: TRBV10-3
cdr3_nt: TGTGCCATCAGCGCCGGGACGGCAAGCACAGATACGCAGTATTTT
cdr3_aa: CAISAGTASTDTQYF

j_call: TRBJ1-5
d_call: .
clone_size: few
v_call: TRBV19
cdr3_nt: TGTGCCAGTAGATATGGAATCTGGGGGGATGGGGGCAATCAGCCCCAGCATTTT
cdr3_aa: CASRYGIWGDGGNQPQHF

j_call: TRBJ1-4
d_call: .
clone_size: .
v_call: TRBV7-2
cdr3_nt: TGTGCCAGCAGTACAACTAATGAAAAACTGTTTTTT
cdr3_aa: CASSTTNEKLFF

j_call: TRBJ1-1
d_call: .
clone_size: few
v_call: TRBV7-2
cdr3_nt: TGTGCCAGCAGCTTAGATAGGTTGAACACTGAAGCTTTCTTT
cdr3_aa: CASSLDRLNTEAFF

j_call: TRBJ2-1
d_call: .
clone_size: .
v_call: TRBV19
cdr3_nt: TGTGCCAGTAGTATGAGGAGTGAGCAGTTCTTC
cdr3_aa: CASSMRSEQFF

j_call: TRBJ2-1
d_call: .
clone_size: .
v_call: TRBV6-1
cdr3_nt: TGTGCCAGCAGTGTTATGAATGAGCAGTTCTTC
cdr3_aa: CASSVMNEQFF

j_call: TRBJ2-5
d_call: .
clone_size: few
v_call: TRBV5-1
cdr3_nt: TGCGCCAGCAGCTTGGAAACAGCTAACCGGGGGGAGACCCAGTACTTC
cdr3_aa: CASSLETANRGETQYF

j_call: TRBJ1-3
d_call: .
clone_size: few
v_call: TRBV7-8
cdr3_nt: TGTGCCAGCAGCTTACGGGGTTTAGGAAACACCATATATTTT
cdr3_aa: CASSLRGLGNTIYF

j_call: TRBJ1-5
d_call: .
clone_size: .
v_call: TRBV6-1
cdr3_nt: TGTGCCAGCAGTGAAGGTGTGGGGCCGCCCCGGCATTTT
cdr3_aa: CASSEGVGPPRHF

j_call: TRBJ1-6
d_call: .
clone_size: few
v_call: TRBV5-4
cdr3_nt: TGTGCCAGCAGCTTGGTGCCGGACTATAATTCACCCCTCCACTTT
cdr3_aa: CASSLVPDYNSPLHF

j_call: TRBJ1-5
d_call: .
clone_size: medium-sized
v_call: TRBV7-3
cdr3_nt: TGTGCCAGCAGCCCCTGGCCGTCAGGCAGGTACGGCAATCAGCCCCAGCATTTT
cdr3_aa: CASSPWPSGRYGNQPQHF

j_call: TRBJ2-1
d_call: TRBD2
clone_size: .
v_call: TRBV10-3
cdr3_nt: TGTGCCATCAGAGGAGCGGGGGCCATGGACAATGAGCAGTTCTTC
cdr3_aa: CAIRGAGAMDNEQFF